This TCR beta chain is from a study of blood T cells in healthy people across ages. Each donor's blood draw was around 9.2 milliliters of peripheral blood. It was with a sample-barcoded 5' primer and a J-beta primer mix that a second PCR of roughly 6 to 11 cycles was run. Every molecule of cDNA carried a tag from a template-switch adaptor with 12 random nucleotides. TCRdb itself ran the 5' RACE reads through MiXCR, one entry per CDR3 protein. Here the sample spans about 1.8 million distinct CDR3 sequences, around 48% being singletons. Study-wide results and caveats: Those diversity estimates obtained from one million T cells were thought to be underestimates.

Per the germline V gene, CDR1 is MNHNY and CDR2 is SVGAGI (reference sequence). The CDR3 has 16 residues. Comment on this clonotype: Its antigen is unidentified.

The receptor was derived from a woman aged 40 to 50 in good health. The sample taken for sequencing was blood. The chain recombines TRBV6-6 with TRBJ2-4, with 14 bases aligning to TRBD2. Near its end, the DNA agrees better with TRBJ2-7, so the J call may be wrong. In nucleotides, the CDR3 is TGTGCCAGCACTCCGGGACTAGCGGGGGTTACGGACGAGCAGTACTTC. This sequence encodes CASTPGLAGVTDEQYF.